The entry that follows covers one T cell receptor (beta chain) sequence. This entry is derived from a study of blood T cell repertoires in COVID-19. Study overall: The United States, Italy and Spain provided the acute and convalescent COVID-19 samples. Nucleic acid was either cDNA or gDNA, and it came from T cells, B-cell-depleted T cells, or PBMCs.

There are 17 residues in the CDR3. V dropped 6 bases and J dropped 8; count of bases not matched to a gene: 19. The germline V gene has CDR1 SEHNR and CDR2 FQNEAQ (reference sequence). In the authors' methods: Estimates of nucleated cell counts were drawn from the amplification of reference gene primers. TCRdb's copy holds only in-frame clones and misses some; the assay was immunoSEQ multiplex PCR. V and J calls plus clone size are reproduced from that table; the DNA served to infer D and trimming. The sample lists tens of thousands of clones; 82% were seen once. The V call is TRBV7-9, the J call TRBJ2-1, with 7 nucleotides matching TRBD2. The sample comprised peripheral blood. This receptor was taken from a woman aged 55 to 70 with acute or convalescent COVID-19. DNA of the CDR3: TGTGCCAGCAGAGGAACCCCCCCAGCGGGATTGAAGGATGAGCAGTTCTTC. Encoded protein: CASRGTPPAGLKDEQFF.